The entry below gives a single TCR beta chain sequence along with its context. What it binds is not known. The data were obtained in a study of CD4 T cells in relation to SARS-CoV-2 and coronaviruses. For the study at large: PBMCs were cultured with antigen for roughly nine days before TCR beta sequencing. Study-level points and caveats: Monoreactive clones expanded significantly more to SARS-CoV-2 than crossreactive clones did. No donor gave both pre-pandemic and post-infection samples.

CDR1 SGHTA and CDR2 FQGNSA come from the germline V gene. CDR3 length equals 13 residues. V dropped 4 bases and J dropped 0 bases, with 7 bases sitting between them. Using immunoSEQ multiplex PCR, the repertoire was profiled, and TCRdb retains in-frame clones only, with some absent. The table includes tens of thousands of clones, over 75% detected once. For 10 days, 10^5 sorted CD4+ cells grew with T cell-depleted PBMCs and CEF. The origin of this receptor is an adult with COVID-19. The chain combines TRBV7-2 with TRBJ2-7, with D possibly matching TRBD2 (6 bases). The material sequenced was naive CD4+ T cells from PBMCs, cultured in vitro. Subset described: naive CD4+ T cells isolated by negative enrichment. CDR3 loop: CASSSGSSYEQYF. The CDR3 nucleotides are TGTGCCAGCAGCTCCGGGAGCTCCTACGAGCAGTACTTC.